At least ten counts were recorded for the clone carrying this TCR beta chain. The antigen is undetermined. From germline, CDR1 is MNHEY and CDR2 SVGAGI. V was cut by 0 bases and J by 4 bases, with 12 bases left in between. The CDR3 contains 15 residues. Exclusion followed for patients with uncontrolled infection, other autoimmune disease, pregnancy or lactation. This sample is part of a study of T cells in Graves' hyperthyroidism and ophthalmopathy. Findings of the study overall: Median prediction lead before ophthalmopathy onset was around seven months with the model.

Researchers took RNA transcripts and amplified the TCR beta CDR3 regions from them. An initial round of RT-PCR targeting the TCR CDR3 relied on the HTBI primer set. TCRdb reprocessed the multiplex PCR reads with MiXCR, giving one entry per CDR3 protein. The sample includes around 500,000 distinct CDR3 sequences, approximately 15% of them seen just once. This receptor was obtained from a woman between 18 and 29 years old with Graves' hyperthyroidism. The chain carries TRBV6-5 and TRBJ1-2; D is ambiguous. Material: blood. CDR3 amino acids: CASSYSSLGIYGYTF. CDR3 coding DNA: TGTGCCAGCAGTTACTCGAGCTTGGGCATCTATGGCTACACCTTC.